The 23 T cell receptor beta chains reported below all come from one sample, sequenced in a study of blood T cells in healthy people across ages (dated by TCRdb to 2013 to 2016). The library was built by means of 5' RACE. TCRdb names Illumina HiSeq 2500 as the instrument used. A second PCR of roughly 7 to 11 cycles was performed with a sample-barcoded 5' primer and a J-beta primer mix. The public reads were quality trimmed at Q25 with fastp and then assembled into clones with MiXCR by TCRdb, keeping productive beta chains. Rows with a matching CDR3 protein are joined into one entry that keeps the most common DNA and genes. The sample table contains around 1.5 million distinct CDR3 sequences; only one count was recorded for around two fifths of them. The leading ten clones occupy roughly 7.7% of the sample. Material for sequencing was blood. These receptors were collected from a woman between 18 and 29 years old in good health.

The chain has TRBV6-1 and TRBJ2-1; 15 bases agree with TRBD2. Germline V gives CDR1 MNHNS, CDR2 SASEGT. The CDR3 is 17 amino acids. V was pared by 3 bases and J by 10 bases, with 10 bases of the junction left unmatched. CDR3 amino acids: CASSDGLAGGHASEQFF. In DNA form, the CDR3 reads TGTGCCAGCAGTGATGGACTAGCGGGGGGGCATGCATCCGAGCAGTTCTTC.

The chain is built from TRBV3-1 and TRBJ2-1, with D possibly being TRBD2 (6 bases). This CDR3 region has 17 residues. CDR1 LGHDT and CDR2 YNNKEL come from the germline V gene (reference sequence). The V and J ends lost 0 bases and 6 bases respectively, with 18 bases between them. CDR3 sequence (DNA): TGTGCCAGCAGCCAAGAATTCGTCGGGGGAGAAGGCAATGAGCAGTTCTTC. This codes for CASSQEFVGGEGNEQFF.

CDR3 DNA sequence: TGTGCCAGCAATGACAGGGGATATCAGCCCCAGCATTTT. This sequence encodes CASNDRGYQPQHF. The chain joins TRBV6-2 or TRBV6-3 to TRBJ1-5, with 8 bases aligning to TRBD1. The germline CDR1 and CDR2 sequences are MNHEY and SVGEGT. The CDR3 loop spans 13 amino acids. The J segment lost 5 bases and the V segment lost 7 bases, leaving 4 bases of the junction unmatched.

The gene calls are TRBV30 and TRBJ1-5; a weak D match, TRBD1 (5 bases). Germline assignment: CDR1 GTSNPN and CDR2 SVGIG (reference sequence). This CDR3 has 13 residues. V lost 3 bases, J lost 4 bases, and 10 bases lay in between. The DNA for the CDR3 is TGTGCCTGGAGCGGGGCGCGGAATCAGCCCCAGCATTTT. It specifies CAWSGARNQPQHF. Full variable domain (missing parts from reference TRBV30 and TRBJ1-5): SQTIHQWPATLVQPVGSPLSLECTVEGTSNPNLYWYRQAAGRGLQLLFYSVGIGQISSEVPQNLSASRPQDRQFILSSKKLLLSDSGFYLCAWSGARNQPQHFGDGTRLSIL.

This clonotype was detected only a few times. The genes are TRBV28 and TRBJ2-5; 10 positions agree with TRBD1. Judging by the DNA end, TRBJ2-7 fits better; the J call may be wrong. The germline gives CDR1 MDHEN, CDR2 SYDVKM. The CDR3 runs to 16 residues. The CDR3 sequence is CASSLARDRGIYEQYF. The CDR3 DNA follows: TGTGCCAGCAGTTTAGCCAGGGACAGGGGAATCTACGAGCAGTACTTC.

The chain has TRBV29-1 and TRBJ2-4, with a tentative D call TRBD2 (5 bases). The end of the DNA aligns better with TRBJ2-7, so the J call may be wrong. The length of the CDR3 is 13 residues. Germline CDR1 reads SQVTM; CDR2 reads ANQGSEA. This CDR3 reads CSVEAQSGGEQYF. CDR3 DNA: TGCAGCGTTGAAGCTCAAAGCGGCGGCGAGCAGTACTTC.

The J gene is TRBJ2-3, the V gene TRBV20-1; 10 bases are shared with TRBD2. Trimming removed 6 bases from V and 5 bases from J; junction bases left unmatched: 8. CDR1 and CDR2 (germline): DFQATT, SNEGSKA (reference sequence). CDR3 length: 14 amino acids. The CDR3 DNA follows: TGCAGTGCAAATCTAGCGGGAGTTCAAGATACGCAGTATTTT. Its translation is CSANLAGVQDTQYF.

The J gene is TRBJ2-5, the V gene TRBV20-1, with TRBD2 as a possible D gene (5 bases). The CDR3 consists of 12 residues. Germline V gives CDR1 DFQATT, CDR2 SNEGSKA (reference sequence). Trimming took 3 bases from V and 4 from J, leaving 9 bases between them. CDR3 DNA sequence: TGCAGTGCTAGGGACTCCTTAGAGACCCAGTACTTC. Protein product: CSARDSLETQYF.

This clonotype was recorded a few times. The CDR3 bases are TGTGCCAGCAGTACTCGACAGACGAACACTGAAGCTTTCTTT. It codes for CASSTRQTNTEAFF. The chain couples TRBV6-4 to TRBJ1-1, with D possibly being TRBD1 (5 bases). The V end lost 5 bases, the J end lost 1 base, and 11 bases lay between the germline ends. This CDR3 contains 14 residues. CDR1 and CDR2 (germline): MRHNA, SNTAGT.

The chain joins TRBV5-1 to TRBJ2-3; 7 bases align to TRBD2. V shed 6 bases and J 2 bases; nucleotides not matched to a gene: 6. The germline V gene has CDR1 SGHRS and CDR2 YFSETQ. CDR3 length equals 14 residues. Written as DNA, the CDR3 is TGCGCCAGCATTGCGGGAGAGTACACAGATACGCAGTATTTT. Translation gives CASIAGEYTDTQYF. Looking up the rest from reference TRBV5-1 and TRBJ2-3 gives the full variable domain: KAGVTQTPRYLIKTRGQQVTLSCSPISGHRSVSWYQQTPGQGLQFLFEYFSETQRNKGNFPGRFSGRQFSNSRSEMNVSTLELGDSALYLCASIAGEYTDTQYFGPGTRLTVL.

The genes are TRBV18 and TRBJ2-7, with D possibly matching TRBD2 (5 bases). There are 13 residues in the CDR3. Trimming cost V 5 bases and J 3 bases, with 11 bases left between them. In germline, CDR1 is KGHSH, CDR2 LQKENI. CDR3 nucleotides: TGTGCCAGCTCAACGCTAGCTCACTACGAGCAGTACTTC. Residues: CASSTLAHYEQYF.

The rearrangement uses TRBV12-3 or TRBV12-4 and TRBJ1-1, with a weak D call TRBD1 (5 bases). Trimming shortened V by 8 bases and J by 5 bases, and 12 bases separated the two germline ends. This CDR3 region has 12 residues. The CDR3 DNA is TGTGCCAGCGGCCCAGGGAGGACTGAAGCTTTCTTT. Encoded protein: CASGPGRTEAFF.

The chain couples TRBV6-1 to TRBJ2-4; 8 bases are shared with TRBD1. The CDR3 extends over 16 amino acids. With 3 bases clipped from V and 5 bases from J, the junction kept 9 bases outside the gene matches. CDR1 is MNHNS and CDR2 is SASEGT in the germline V gene. CDR3 nucleotide sequence: TGTGCCAGCAGTGACTCTTCAGGGGGCCACCAAAACATTCAGTACTTC. It yields the protein CASSDSSGGHQNIQYF.

This sequence joins TRBV11-2 and TRBJ2-7, with D unresolved. The CDR3 sequence is 15 residues long. CDR1 and CDR2 from the germline V gene are SGHAT and FQNNGV. Trimming removed 2 bases from V and 0 bases from J, with 11 bases in between. The CDR3 bases are TGTGCCAGCAGCTTACAGCAAATCAGCTCCTACGAGCAGTACTTC. This gives the protein CASSLQQISSYEQYF. The full variable domain, completed using reference TRBV11-2 and TRBJ2-7, is EAGVAQSPRYKIIEKRQSVAFWCNPISGHATLYWYQQILGQGPKLLIQFQNNGVVDDSQLPKDRFSAERLKGVDSTLKIQPAKLEDSAVYLCASSLQQISSYEQYFGPGTRLTVT.

In the case of this clonotype: The germline gene is not matched at one end of the junction; a read error may be the cause. The chain has TRBV6-2 or TRBV6-3 and TRBJ1-4; 7 bases fit TRBD1. CDR3 size: 16 residues. Germline loops: CDR1 MNHEY, CDR2 SVGEGT. The CDR3 is CAGSYSEGTANEKLFF. The DNA of the CDR3 is TGCGCCGGCAGTTACTCGGAAGGGACAGCGAATGAAAAACTGTTTTTT.

V and J are TRBV6-2 or TRBV6-3 and TRBJ2-5; tentatively, D is TRBD2 (6 bases). This CDR3 has 16 amino acids. V lost 8 bases and J 4 bases, leaving 23 bases between the germline ends. The germline V gene encodes CDR1 MNHEY and CDR2 SVGEGT. The chain's CDR3 is CASVDGRKARGETQYF. In nucleotides, the CDR3 is TGTGCCAGCGTCGACGGGAGAAAAGCACGTGGAGAGACCCAGTACTTC.

This clonotype was picked up a small number of times. V usage is TRBV12-3 or TRBV12-4 and J usage is TRBJ1-3, with 7 positions matching TRBD1. Trimming took 9 bases from V and 4 from J; bases not matched to a gene: 18. The CDR3 runs to 17 residues. The CDR3 DNA is TGTGCCAGGACGTCACCATCTGAGACAGGGTTGGGAAACACCATATATTTT. This codes for CARTSPSETGLGNTIYF.

J is TRBJ2-1 and V is TRBV12-3 or TRBV12-4, with 7 positions matching TRBD2. This CDR3 has 12 amino acids. Trimming removed 5 bases from V and 8 bases from J; junction bases left unmatched: 3. The CDR3 is CASSGSGDEQFF. The CDR3 DNA sequence: TGTGCCAGCAGTGGAAGCGGGGATGAGCAGTTCTTC.

Only a few counts were recorded for this clonotype. The V call is TRBV7-3, the J call TRBJ2-7; 8 bases are shared with TRBD1. V lost 5 bases to trimming and J lost 3 bases; unmatched junction nucleotides: 12. The germline CDR1 and CDR2 sequences are SGHTA and FQGTGA. The length of the CDR3 is 16 residues. The CDR3 sequence: CASSRSTGTGSYEQYF. CDR3 bases: TGTGCCAGCAGCCGTTCGACCGGGACAGGTAGCTACGAGCAGTACTTC.

This clonotype was seen more than once but under ten times. The chain couples TRBV6-5 to TRBJ1-1; D gene ambiguous. Per the germline V gene, CDR1 is MNHEY and CDR2 is SVGAGI. Trimming took 9 bases from V and 3 from J, leaving 14 bases between them. The CDR3 is 13 residues long. The CDR3 loop reads CASKPGLDTEAFF. Written as DNA, the CDR3 is TGTGCCAGTAAGCCGGGTTTGGACACTGAAGCTTTCTTT.

The chain recombines TRBV2 with TRBJ2-1, with D possibly called TRBD1 or TRBD2 (7 bases each). Germline CDR1 is SNHLY and CDR2 is FYNNEI. There are 13 residues in the CDR3. Trimming shortened V by 9 bases and J by 12 bases, and 21 bases separated the two germline ends. CDR3 sequence reads: CARGRGPTSGQFF. The CDR3 DNA reads TGTGCCAGGGGGAGGGGGCCCACGAGTGGGCAGTTCTTC.

In its sample, this clonotype was seen a few times. The gene calls are TRBV15 and TRBJ2-1; D is ambiguous. This CDR3 has 15 amino acids. Germline V lookup: CDR1 LNHNV, CDR2 YYDKDF (reference sequence). V was cut by 3 bases and J by 0 bases, with 9 bases left in between. CDR3 in amino acids: CATSSPRFSYNEQFF. The CDR3 bases are TGTGCCACCAGCAGTCCAAGATTCTCCTACAATGAGCAGTTCTTC.

Only a few counts were recorded for this clonotype. The CDR3 DNA sequence: TGCGCCAGCAGCCCCGCCCAAGGCCCCTACAATGAGCAGTTCTTC. Translating it yields CASSPAQGPYNEQFF. This chain links TRBV5-1 with TRBJ2-1; no firm D call. Looked up from germline, CDR1 is SGHRS and CDR2 is YFSETQ. The CDR3 loop spans 15 amino acids. V lost 4 bases and J 2 bases, leaving 13 bases between the germline ends.